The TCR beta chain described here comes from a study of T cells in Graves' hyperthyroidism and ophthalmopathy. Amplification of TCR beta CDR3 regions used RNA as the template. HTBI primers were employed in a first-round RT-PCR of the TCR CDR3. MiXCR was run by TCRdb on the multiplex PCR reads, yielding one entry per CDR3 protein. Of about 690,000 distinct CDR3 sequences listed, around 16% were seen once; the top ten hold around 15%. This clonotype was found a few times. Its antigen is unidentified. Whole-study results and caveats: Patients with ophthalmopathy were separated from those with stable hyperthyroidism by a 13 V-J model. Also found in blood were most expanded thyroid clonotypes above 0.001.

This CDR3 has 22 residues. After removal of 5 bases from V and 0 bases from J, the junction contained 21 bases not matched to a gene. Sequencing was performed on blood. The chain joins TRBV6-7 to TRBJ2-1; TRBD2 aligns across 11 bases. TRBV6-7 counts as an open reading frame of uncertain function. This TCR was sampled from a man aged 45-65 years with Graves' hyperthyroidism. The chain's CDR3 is CASSRGDSGTSGFSNSYNEQFF. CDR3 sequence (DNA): TGTGCCAGCAGTCGCGGCGATTCCGGGACTAGCGGATTTTCCAACTCCTACAATGAGCAGTTCTTC.